The entry below describes one T cell receptor (beta chain). What this receptor recognizes is not known. Base qualities were left out, and no much larger clone turns up one base away. CDR1 and CDR2 are read off the germline V gene (reference sequence) as GTSNPN and SVGIG. The germline V end is reduced by 4 bases and the J end by 9 bases; junction bases left unmatched: 16. The CDR3 runs 17 residues from the cysteine to the phenylalanine. The sequence is cut down to CDR3 DNA, 51 bases in frame from base 1. The sample belongs to a study of shared clonotypes between healthy human individuals (dated by TCRdb to the early 2020s). For the wider study: The cohort comprised a couple of women and a few men aged 18 to 49 years. For each donor, three plates each were used for CD4 naive and CD4 memory, two plates were used for CD8 naive, and one plate was used for CD8 memory. Blood TCR repertoires of roughly five healthy adults were deeply sequenced to estimate repertoire size and the extent of clonotype sharing between individuals. To increase sequencing depth and limit assay-specific biases, different laboratories used diverse techniques to prepare libraries and sequence TCR repertoires. Each donor's leukapheresis produced roughly between roughly 0.85 and 10 billion PBMCs.

Donors were healthy HIV-negative adults with no recently reported acute infections or vaccinations. All donors were Caucasian adults living in Nashville, Tennessee, USA. CD4+ T cells were enriched through magnetic negative selection, after which naive cells were positively selected on CD45RA and the remaining negative fraction served as the memory subset. Blood was obtained by leukapheresis, after which PBMCs were separated by Ficoll-Histopaque density gradient centrifugation and cryopreserved in liquid nitrogen vapor phase. Analytical flow cytometry was used to check the purity and quantity of each magnetically sorted T cell population. From each sorted fraction, genomic DNA was isolated and quantified by UV absorbance on a Nanodrop 2000c. Using the deep immunoSEQ assay, multiplex PCR amplified TCR CDR3 regions from genomic DNA. Extracted genomic DNA from each cell subset was spread evenly across all wells of several immunoSEQ 96-well plates, with each plate serving as a replicate. For sorted subsets, approximately 200 ng of genomic DNA, equivalent to around 31,000 T cell genomes, went into each replicate PCR. Purified libraries were measured with a Qubit 3.0 fluorometer, size-checked on a Bioanalyzer 2100, and measured again with the KAPA Library Quantification kit. Every immunoSEQ 96-well plate was sequenced on a dedicated single-read 150-cycle Illumina NextSeq 550 flow cell. The study's processing was this. Because only junctional sequences without quality scores were contained in the immunoSEQ output, filtering matching that applied to full-length reads could not be performed. To assign V/J genes and CDR3, sequences were annotated against IMGT germline references using PyIR, a Python wrapper for IgBLAST v1.9. Reads with weak V/J assignments (E-value above 1e-6), missing CDR3, stop codons, out-of-frame junctions, or ambiguous translated residues were removed. A V3J clonotype was defined by an identical inferred V gene, J gene, and CDR3 amino acid sequence. Percentage overlap between repertoires was calculated by dividing the number of shared unique clonotypes by the size of the smaller repertoire. Repertoire richness was assessed with RTK rarefaction, the Chao1 estimator, and Recon v2.1 estimates of unobserved clonotypes. Generation probabilities for all TCRbeta clonotypes obtained by the gDNA method from a handful of donors were computed using OLGA. In its TCRdb copy, this immuneACCESS table keeps in-frame sequences only and misses some clones. Where compared with another copy, unresolved V genes explain less than half of these, and the others have no known cause. The V and J calls and clone size are taken from that table; D and trimming were inferred from the DNA. For this sample there are over a million clones; roughly 74% appear just once. The ten biggest clones cover around 0.6% of the sample.

Paper-wide results and their limitations: Across four donors, roughly 5.1% of naive CD4, 3.5% of naive CD8, about 2.3% of memory CD4, and approximately 0.42% of memory CD8 clonotypes were shared. Naive subsets generally had larger estimated clonotype richness than memory subsets did. Compared with non-shared clonotypes, the clonotypes found in all four sorted-subset donors had higher generation probabilities. Sampling was restricted to blood, and TCR repertoires in tissue are likely to differ from TCR repertoires in blood. Pairwise subsampling led to the expectation that sequencing depth would affect the degree of clonotype sharing among donors. Incomplete sequencing was indicated by rarefaction of sorted-subset datasets, despite the large sequencing depth. The small number of donors limited the genetic and exposure-history diversity represented.

What was sequenced was memory CD4+ T cells from PBMCs. The sample's cell subset or site label is to be understood as: CD45RA-negative fraction. In this chain, TRBV30 is recombined with TRBJ2-7; TRBD2 matches 15 bases in the middle. The sequence was obtained from a man aged 18 to 29 in good health. Some clones in this sample may be carry-over from other donors' samples. The nucleotide sequence is TGTGCCTGGAAGGGGCTCACTCCGGGACTAGCGGGAGGCGGGCAGTACTTC. Its protein product is CAWKGLTPGLAGGGQYF.